This TCR beta chain was obtained from a study of neoadjuvant anti-PD-1 for oral cavity cancer (dated by TCRdb to the early 2020s). About the investigation overall: Before undergoing curative-intent surgical resection, most patients got three to four biweekly nivolumab doses at 3 mg/kg. For patients who did not progress, a fourth nivolumab dose was given around day 43, followed by definitive surgical resection on days 50-56. Patients with complete response, partial response or stable disease by RECIST 1.1 were defined as responders, whereas patients with progression were defined as non-responders. A 33% response rate was observed in the parent correlative cohort, in which about a dozen patients were included. The paper as a whole reports these results and caveats: Within PBMCs, T cell clonality (Gini index) was significantly higher in non-responders than responders after neoadjuvant nivolumab. Higher pretreatment blood Treg/Th17 ratios correlated with both higher pretreatment blood TCRbeta clonality and lower post-treatment tumor TCRbeta clonality. The TCR analyses had only three patients in each response group, and the authors called for validation in larger cohorts.

PBMC libraries used mostly 450 to 500 ng of input genomic DNA for deep sequencing, with six replicates per sample. TCRbeta libraries were prepared with the immunoSEQ hsTCRbeta kit according to the manufacturer's instructions. Sequencing of the completed libraries took place using an Illumina NovaSeq 6000 S4 flow cell after they had been pooled to around 3 nM. The published analysis was carried out like this. Raw data preprocessing and quality control were performed with the immunoSEQ Analyzer. The analysis was limited to productive rearrangements, and each clonotype was defined by a unique CDR3 amino acid sequence. Repertoire clonality was estimated as the Gini-Simpson index, which was computed with the R package tcR. Student's t test was used to compare Gini indices, while Pearson correlation assessed associations with tumor size change. TCRdb's version of the immuneACCESS table is confined to in-frame rearrangements and falls short of the full clone set. An unresolved V gene accounts for under half of the shortfall where checked; the remainder is of unknown origin. That table is the source of V, J and clone size, and D and trimming were worked out from the DNA. Within this sample are approximately 15,000 clones, with around 71% of them counted one time only. The top ten hold around 2.5% of the sample.

About this clone: No antigen is known for it. Base quality data are lacking; no much larger clone is found one base away. Other DNA variants within this sample encode the same CDR3.

Via the germline V gene, CDR1 is MNHEY and CDR2 SVGAGI. The CDR3 numbers 11 residues from cysteine through phenylalanine. Of all the DNA, just the CDR3 is kept, 33 bases in frame from base 1. Trimming costs V 4 bases and J 5 bases, and their ends lie 4 bases apart. The time point label for this specimen denotes: before neoadjuvant nivolumab. The patients had newly diagnosed stage II-IVA oral cavity squamous cell carcinoma and had not received any prior systemic or radiation treatment. The cohort was made up of patients with locally advanced, HPV-negative oral cavity squamous cell carcinoma. No culture maintenance or expansion was done, as the peripheral blood mononuclear cells went straight to analysis. The samples were drawn from a longitudinal correlative study tied to a single-arm phase II trial testing neoadjuvant nivolumab in oral cavity squamous cell carcinoma. Subject-matched pre- and post-treatment PBMCs and tumors from three responders and three non-responders were subjected to genomic DNA-based TCRbeta sequencing. Peripheral blood mononuclear cells were collected before nivolumab treatment and were collected again after treatment, at the time of surgery. The Maxwell RSC DNA from Cells kit was used to extract genomic DNA from PBMCs.

This chain joins TRBV6-5 to TRBJ2-3; there is no confident call for the D gene. Sequences were derived from PBMCs, sampled before nivolumab (anti-PD-1) treatment. This sequence was found in a person between 35 and 79 years old with oral cavity squamous cell carcinoma. Here the CDR3 is given as CASSLGDTQYF. The nucleotide sequence reads TGTGCCAGCAGTTTGGGAGATACGCAGTATTTT.